This passage covers 25 T cell receptor beta chains from one sample sequenced in a study of blood T cell repertoires in COVID-19 (dated by TCRdb to between 2020 and 2021). Libraries came from the immunoSEQ multiplex PCR assay. The clones in this table, taken by TCRdb from immuneACCESS, are in-frame only. Not every clone is retained; where verified, under half of the shortfall comes from an unresolved V gene, and the cause of the rest is unknown. In all, the sample holds about 27,000 clones, and about 80% of those were seen once. The ten largest clones take up about 25% of the sample. Sequenced material: peripheral blood. The receptors were sampled from a man in his 70s with active COVID-19.

This clone was detected only a few times. The V call is TRBV6-1, the J call TRBJ2-2, with TRBD1 matching 8 bases. Germline-derived CDR1 and CDR2 are MNHNS and SASEGT. The CDR3 consists of 18 residues. Trimming cost V 3 bases and J 5 bases; bases outside gene matches: 14. CDR3 nucleotides: TGTGCCAGCAGTGATCGGACAGGGATGGGTTTTATGACCGGGGAGCTGTTTTTT. It specifies CASSDRTGMGFMTGELFF.

V and J are TRBV2 and TRBJ2-1, with TRBD2 identical over 8 bases. CDR3 length equals 13 residues. Germline loops: CDR1 SNHLY, CDR2 FYNNEI. The V and J ends lost 10 bases and 5 bases, in that order; junction bases with no gene match: 7. CDR3 amino acids: CATASGRHNEQFF. The DNA of the CDR3 is TGTGCCACAGCTAGCGGGCGTCACAATGAGCAGTTCTTC.

This clone came up once. The rearrangement joins TRBV7-9 to TRBJ1-5; D gene ambiguous. V lost 1 base, J lost 4 bases, and 5 bases lay in between. The germline CDR1 and CDR2 sequences are SEHNR and FQNEAQ (reference sequence). The CDR3 has 13 residues. Written as DNA, the CDR3 is TGTGCCAGCAGCTTAGGAGCGAATCAGCCCCAGCATTTT. Translating gives CASSLGANQPQHF.

This sequence joins TRBV28 and TRBJ2-5; 12 bases map to TRBD2. CDR1 MDHEN and CDR2 SYDVKM come from the germline V gene. This CDR3 spans 13 amino acids. V was clipped by 6 bases and J by 5 bases; unmatched bases: 1. The CDR3 DNA reads as TGTGCCAGCAGAACTAGCGGGAGGGAGACCCAGTACTTC. This codes for CASRTSGRETQYF. Looking up the rest from reference TRBV28 and TRBJ2-5 gives the full variable domain: DVKVTQSSRYLVKRTGEKVFLECVQDMDHENMFWYRQDPGLGLRLIYFSYDVKMKEKGDIPEGYSVSREKKERFSLILESASTNQTSMYLCASRTSGRETQYFGPGTRLLVL.

This clone was observed a handful of times. The chain is built from TRBV7-8 and TRBJ1-2, with 7 bases aligning to TRBD1. CDR3 length: 14 amino acids. J gave up 7 bases and V 4 bases, and 9 bases lay outside the gene matches. Germline lookup yields CDR1 SGHVS and CDR2 FQNEAQ. DNA of the CDR3: TGTGCCAGCAGCTCCCGACAGGGCGGCTTTGGCTACACCTTC. This gives the protein CASSSRQGGFGYTF. Looking up the rest from reference TRBV7-8 and TRBJ1-2 gives the full variable domain: GAGVSQSPRYKVAKRGQDVALRCDPISGHVSLFWYQQALGQGPEFLTYFQNEAQLDKSGLPSDRFFAERPEGSVSTLKIQRTQQEDSAVYLCASSSRQGGFGYTFGSGTRLTVV.

The rearrangement links TRBV18 to TRBJ2-5, with a weak D call TRBD1 (6 bases). Deletions cut 3 bases from V and 5 bases from J, with 10 bases between. Germline CDR1 is KGHSH and CDR2 is LQKENI. The CDR3 is 13 amino acids. Here the CDR3 DNA reads TGTGCCAGCTCACCCGGGACATTTGAGACCCAGTACTTC. It encodes CASSPGTFETQYF. The entire variable domain, with the rest obtained from reference TRBV18 and TRBJ2-5, is as follows: NAGVMQNPRHLVRRRGQEARLRCSPMKGHSHVYWYRQLPEEGLKFMVYLQKENIIDESGMPKERFSAEFPKEGPSILRIQQVVRGDSAAYFCASSPGTFETQYFGPGTRLLVL.

This rearrangement joins TRBV2 to TRBJ2-3; the match to TRBD2 covers 12 bases. Germline V lookup: CDR1 SNHLY, CDR2 FYNNEI. Trimming removed 5 bases from V and 7 bases from J; junction bases left unmatched: 7. The CDR3 has 15 amino acids. The CDR3 loop is CASSLLAGGPNTQYF. For the CDR3, the DNA is TGTGCCAGCAGTCTCCTAGCGGGGGGGCCGAATACGCAGTATTTT.

J is TRBJ2-1 and V is TRBV25-1, with D unclear. CDR3 length: 13 residues. The V end was cut by 3 bases, the J end by 4 bases, with 7 bases between. Per the germline V gene, CDR1 is MGHDK and CDR2 is SYGVNS. For the CDR3, the DNA is TGTGCCAGCAGTGAGAGCTCATACAATGAGCAGTTCTTC. This sequence encodes CASSESSYNEQFF.

This clone was detected only once. V usage is TRBV14 and J usage is TRBJ2-7, with TRBD1 as a possible D gene (6 bases). The V end lost 2 bases, the J end lost 0 bases, and 11 bases lay between the germline ends. This CDR3 contains 15 residues. The germline CDR1 and CDR2 sequences are SGHDN and FVKESK. The CDR3 loop reads CASSQQGKSSYEQYF. The CDR3 DNA sequence: TGTGCCAGCAGCCAACAGGGGAAGAGCTCCTACGAGCAGTACTTC.

This clone has only a few counts. The chain carries TRBV7-6 and TRBJ2-7; perhaps TRBD2 as D (6 bases). Germline V CDR1 and CDR2: SGHVS, FNYEAQ. CDR3 length: 15 residues. Trimming took off 3 bases at V and 4 bases at J, with 16 bases between the two ends. CDR3 sequence reads: CASSFTAGAAYEQYF. The CDR3 coding sequence is TGTGCCAGCAGCTTCACAGCGGGTGCTGCATACGAGCAGTACTTC.

V and J are TRBV5-1 and TRBJ2-3; 10 bases match TRBD2. Per the germline V gene, CDR1 is SGHRS and CDR2 is YFSETQ. V dropped 0 bases and J dropped 1; count of bases not matched to a gene: 5. The CDR3 contains 17 residues. CDR3 region: CASSLVPSGGGTDTQYF. The DNA for the CDR3 is TGCGCCAGCAGCTTGGTTCCTAGCGGGGGCGGCACAGATACGCAGTATTTT.

The rearrangement links TRBV7-2 to TRBJ2-3; 8 bases fit TRBD2. Germline V gene sequence: CDR1 SGHTA, CDR2 FQGNSA. The CDR3 totals 15 residues. Germline trimming cut 1 base from V and 1 base from J; bases unmatched to any gene: 1. CDR3 in amino acids: CASSLDSGGTDTQYF. The DNA of the CDR3 is TGTGCCAGCAGCTTAGATAGCGGGGGCACAGATACGCAGTATTTT.

This chain's CDR3 is CATSRGTSGAYEQYF. The DNA of the CDR3 is TGTGCCACCAGCAGAGGGACTAGCGGAGCCTACGAGCAGTACTTC. V and J are TRBV15 and TRBJ2-7, with 10 bases aligning to TRBD2. The V segment lost 1 base and the J segment 2 bases; nucleotides outside the gene matches: 2. Germline V lookup: CDR1 LNHNV, CDR2 YYDKDF (reference sequence). The CDR3 is made up of 15 amino acids.

V usage is TRBV2 and J usage is TRBJ2-7; 7 bases match TRBD2. The ends lost 6 bases at V and 0 bases at J; junction bases unmatched: 8. The germline CDR1 and CDR2 sequences are SNHLY and FYNNEI. The CDR3 runs 15 residues. The CDR3 protein is CASRWGLSSSYEQYF. DNA for the CDR3: TGTGCCAGCAGATGGGGACTATCTAGCTCCTACGAGCAGTACTTC.

The CDR3 sequence is CASSPSVQGFEQYF. DNA of the CDR3: TGTGCCAGCTCACCGTCGGTGCAGGGCTTCGAGCAGTACTTC. This sequence joins TRBV18 and TRBJ2-7, with D tentatively TRBD1 (5 bases). CDR1 and CDR2 (germline): KGHSH, LQKENI. The CDR3 length is 14 residues. Trimming took off 3 bases at V and 6 bases at J, with 15 bases between the two ends. Looking up the rest from reference TRBV18 and TRBJ2-7 gives the full variable domain: NAGVMQNPRHLVRRRGQEARLRCSPMKGHSHVYWYRQLPEEGLKFMVYLQKENIIDESGMPKERFSAEFPKEGPSILRIQQVVRGDSAAYFCASSPSVQGFEQYFGPGTRLTVT.

V gene TRBV9 combines with J gene TRBJ2-7; D is possibly TRBD1 (6 bases). The CDR3 spans 16 residues. Germline lookup yields CDR1 SGDLS and CDR2 YYNGEE. V was pared by 7 bases and J by 3 bases, with 23 bases between. CDR3 DNA: TGTGCCAGCTTAGGTTTCGGGTGGACAGTCAACTACGAGCAGTACTTC. This encodes CASLGFGWTVNYEQYF.

V and J are TRBV18 and TRBJ2-7; no clear D gene. The CDR3 sequence is 13 residues long. Trimming stripped 3 bases from V and 2 bases from J, with 8 bases between. Germline V gives CDR1 KGHSH, CDR2 LQKENI. The CDR3 spells CASSPTQTYEQYF. The CDR3 DNA is TGTGCCAGCTCACCGACACAGACCTACGAGCAGTACTTC.

The J gene is TRBJ1-1, the V gene TRBV7-3, with 7 bases that match TRBD1. The CDR3 is 14 amino acids. Germline V gives CDR1 SGHTA, CDR2 FQGTGA. V was pared by 4 bases and J by 8 bases, with 10 bases of the junction left unmatched. The CDR3, as DNA: TGTGCCAGCAGCTACCTCGCCCAGGGGGGCGAAGCTTTCTTT. This encodes CASSYLAQGGEAFF.

The chain links TRBV5-5 to TRBJ1-2, with a tentative D call TRBD1 (5 bases). V was pared by 0 bases and J by 7 bases, with 22 bases between. The length of the CDR3 is 17 residues. The germline V gene encodes CDR1 SGHKS and CDR2 YYEKEE (reference sequence). The CDR3 DNA reads TGTGCCAGCAGCTTGGGAGCAGGGCTGGCCTGGTTGAGTGGCTACACCTTC. Amino acid sequence: CASSLGAGLAWLSGYTF. The variable domain in full, completed from reference TRBV5-5 and TRBJ1-2, reads DAGVTQSPTHLIKTRGQQVTLRCSPISGHKSVSWYQQVLGQGPQFIFQYYEKEERGRGNFPDRFSARQFPNYSSELNVNALLLGDSALYLCASSLGAGLAWLSGYTFGSGTRLTVV.

The V gene is TRBV4-2, the J gene TRBJ1-2, with D perhaps TRBD1 (6 bases). Trimming left V 2 bases short and J 3 bases short, with 13 bases between. Germline V gene sequence: CDR1 LGHNA, CDR2 YNFKEQ. The CDR3 loop spans 15 amino acids. This chain's CDR3 is CASSQPADRYYGYTF. For the CDR3, the DNA is TGTGCCAGCAGCCAACCCGCCGACAGGTACTATGGCTACACCTTC.

The V gene is TRBV5-3, the J gene TRBJ1-1; 8 bases fit TRBD1. TRBV5-3 is an open reading frame, and its role is uncertain. This CDR3 spans 18 amino acids. V shed 0 bases, J shed 4 bases, and the junction held 14 bases outside the gene matches. This CDR3 is CARSLDSRSHRGTTEAFF. The CDR3 DNA reads TGTGCCAGAAGCTTGGATTCCCGCTCACACAGGGGGACCACTGAAGCTTTCTTT.

V gene TRBV18 combines with J gene TRBJ1-4, with TRBD1 matching over 9 bases. J was trimmed by 8 bases and V by 3 bases; bases with no gene match: 10. Germline V gives CDR1 KGHSH, CDR2 LQKENI. This CDR3 is 16 amino acids long. CDR3 sequence reads: CASSPRGGQGGEKLFF. DNA of the CDR3: TGTGCCAGCTCACCGCGCGGGGGACAGGGAGGAGAAAAACTGTTTTTT.

In this sample, this clone turned up a few times. The V and J genes are TRBV30 and TRBJ1-1; D possibly corresponds to TRBD1 (6 bases). The germline V gene encodes CDR1 GTSNPN and CDR2 SVGIG (reference sequence). V lost 3 bases, J lost 5 bases, and 25 bases lay in between. The CDR3 has 17 amino acids. CDR3 sequence reads: CAWSPRRLGGGGTEAFF. The CDR3 DNA reads as TGTGCCTGGAGCCCCCGTCGCCTTGGAGGGGGAGGGACTGAAGCTTTCTTT.

The V gene is TRBV6-6, the J gene TRBJ1-5, with 9 bases that match TRBD1. Germline CDR1 MNHNY, CDR2 SVGAGI (reference sequence). J lost 4 bases, V lost 7 bases, and 11 bases had no gene match. The CDR3 is made up of 16 amino acids. For the CDR3, the DNA is TGTGCCAGCAAAGAAAGTACAGGGGGCCGTAATCAGCCCCAGCATTTT. It encodes CASKESTGGRNQPQHF.

In this sample, this clone turned up a few times. This chain connects TRBV14 to TRBJ2-7, with D possibly matching TRBD1 (5 bases). Trimming stripped 0 bases from V and 2 bases from J, with 11 bases between. Germline assignment: CDR1 SGHDN and CDR2 FVKESK. The CDR3 covers 15 residues. The CDR3 DNA follows: TGTGCCAGCAGCCAAGACCTTGACAGAACCTACGAGCAGTACTTC. It encodes CASSQDLDRTYEQYF.